Listed below are T cell receptor beta chains from one sample, sequenced in a study of blood T cell repertoires in COVID-19. Assay used: immunoSEQ multiplex PCR; TCRdb lists only in-frame clones, some missing. The sample contains roughly 330,000 clones, about 89% of which appear only once. Sequenced material: peripheral blood. The receptors were sampled from a man between 18 and 29 years old who had recovered from COVID-19. Each CDR3 is given with its conserved first and last residue. The D gene is left open where the match is weak. Size is omitted from some rows. Given values are once, few, many or a class for expanded clones.

size: -; D: -; V: TRBV13; J: TRBJ2-5; length: 12; CDR3: CASSLGSETQYF; DNA: TGTGCCAGCAGCTTAGGCTCGGAGACCCAGTACTTC
size: -; D: TRBD2; V: TRBV7-3; J: TRBJ2-1; length: 14; CDR3: CASSRTSGSPEQFF; DNA: TGTGCCAGCAGTCGGACTAGCGGGAGCCCTGAGCAGTTCTTC
size: -; D: -; V: TRBV19; J: TRBJ1-1; length: 16; CDR3: CASSIRAGTENTEAFF; DNA: TGTGCCAGTAGTATTCGGGCCGGGACTGAGAACACTGAAGCTTTCTTT
size: -; D: -; V: TRBV18; J: TRBJ2-1; length: 17; CDR3: CASSPLAGTRATMGQFF; DNA: TGTGCCAGCTCACCTCTGGCCGGGACTCGGGCAACTATGGGGCAGTTCTTC
size: -; D: -; V: TRBV6-5; J: TRBJ2-7; length: 12; CDR3: CASSPGIHEQYF; DNA: TGTGCCAGCAGTCCAGGGATCCACGAGCAGTACTTC
size: -; D: TRBD1; V: TRBV27; J: TRBJ1-2; length: 15; CDR3: CASSSGQGLFGGYTF; DNA: TGTGCCAGCAGTTCTGGACAGGGCCTTTTTGGAGGCTACACCTTC
size: -; D: -; V: TRBV19; J: TRBJ2-3; length: 14; CDR3: CASSISPRPEAQYF; DNA: TGTGCCAGTAGTATTTCCCCCCGGCCGGAGGCGCAGTATTTT
size: -; D: TRBD1; V: TRBV18; J: TRBJ1-1; length: 14; CDR3: CASSLDRGPTEAFF; DNA: TGTGCCAGCTCCCTCGACAGGGGGCCCACTGAAGCTTTCTTT
size: -; D: TRBD2; V: TRBV19; J: TRBJ2-1; length: 17; CDR3: CASSPPGLAGIYNEQFF; DNA: TGTGCCAGTAGTCCCCCAGGACTAGCGGGAATCTACAATGAGCAGTTCTTC
size: -; D: -; V: TRBV6-5; J: TRBJ2-1; length: 16; CDR3: CASSSPGLNQYNEQFF; DNA: TGTGCCAGCAGTTCACCGGGTCTTAACCAATACAATGAGCAGTTCTTC
size: -; D: -; V: TRBV19; J: TRBJ1-2; length: 15; CDR3: CASSTPGELGYGYTF; DNA: TGTGCCAGTAGTACCCCAGGGGAGCTAGGCTATGGCTACACCTTC
size: -; D: TRBD1; V: TRBV3-1/TRBV3-2; J: TRBJ1-1; length: 12; CDR3: CASSRQGIGAFF; DNA: TGTGCCAGCAGCCGACAGGGAATTGGAGCTTTCTTT
size: -; D: TRBD1; V: TRBV19; J: TRBJ1-2; length: 16; CDR3: CASSRGSGTGVLGYTF; DNA: TGTGCCAGTAGTCGCGGCTCCGGGACAGGGGTCTTGGGCTACACCTTC
size: -; D: TRBD2; V: TRBV7-3; J: TRBJ2-1; length: 14; CDR3: CASSLAGGSNEQFF; DNA: TGTGCCAGCAGCCTAGCGGGAGGATCCAATGAGCAGTTCTTC
size: once; D: TRBD2; V: TRBV3-1/TRBV3-2; J: TRBJ2-2; length: 18; CDR3: CASSQGTSGTFDTGELFF; DNA: TGTGCCAGCAGCCAAGGGACTAGCGGGACGTTCGACACCGGGGAGCTGTTTTTT
size: -; D: -; V: TRBV24-1; J: TRBJ2-5; length: 13; CDR3: CATSGANQETQYF; DNA: TGTGCCACCAGTGGCGCCAACCAAGAGACCCAGTACTTC
size: -; D: TRBD1; V: TRBV14; J: TRBJ1-2; length: 13; CDR3: CASSQPTGFGYTF; DNA: TGTGCCAGCAGCCAACCGACAGGGTTCGGCTACACCTTC
size: once; D: TRBD2; V: TRBV2; J: TRBJ2-5; length: 16; CDR3: CASSGTSGTDQETQYF; DNA: TGTGCCAGCAGTGGGACTAGCGGGACCGACCAAGAGACCCAGTACTTC
size: -; D: -; V: TRBV29-1; J: TRBJ2-1; length: 12; CDR3: CSAGITENEQFF; DNA: TGCAGCGCTGGAATCACAGAAAATGAGCAGTTCTTC
size: -; D: TRBD2; V: TRBV5-6; J: TRBJ2-1; length: 17; CDR3: CASSLAATGGIYNEQFF; DNA: TGTGCCAGCAGCTTGGCCGCAACGGGGGGGATCTACAATGAGCAGTTCTTC
size: -; D: -; V: TRBV21-1; J: TRBJ1-5; length: 21; CDR3: CASSSCHSTGKKVDGNQPQHF; DNA: TGTGCCAGCAGCAGTTGCCACTCGACAGGGAAGAAGGTGGATGGCAATCAGCCCCAGCATTTT
size: -; D: -; V: TRBV9; J: TRBJ1-5; length: 14; CDR3: CASSATYSNQPQHF; DNA: TGTGCCAGCAGCGCTACTTATAGCAATCAGCCCCAGCATTTT
size: -; D: -; V: TRBV4-3; J: TRBJ1-1; length: 16; CDR3: CASSQEAFSVNTEAFF; DNA: TGCGCCAGCAGCCAAGAGGCCTTCTCAGTGAACACTGAAGCTTTCTTT
size: once; D: TRBD1; V: TRBV6-6; J: TRBJ1-2; length: 13; CDR3: CASRQGANYGYTF; DNA: TGTGCCAGCCGACAGGGGGCCAACTATGGCTACACCTTC
size: -; D: -; V: TRBV4-1; J: TRBJ1-1; length: 14; CDR3: CASSQDLAITEAFF; DNA: TGCGCCAGCAGCCAAGATTTAGCCATCACTGAAGCTTTCTTT
size: once; D: TRBD1; V: TRBV6-6; J: TRBJ1-6; length: 15; CDR3: CASSSGTGLNSPLHF; DNA: TGTGCCAGCAGTTCCGGGACAGGGTTGAATTCACCCCTCCACTTT
size: -; D: -; V: TRBV7-5; J: TRBJ1-1; length: 15; CDR3: CARRTDRGQDTEAFF; DNA: TGTGCCAGAAGAACCGACAGGGGCCAGGACACTGAAGCTTTCTTT
size: -; D: TRBD1; V: TRBV11-2; J: TRBJ1-1; length: 15; CDR3: CASSSGQGVETEAFF; DNA: TGTGCCAGCAGCTCTGGACAGGGAGTGGAGACTGAAGCTTTCTTT
size: -; D: TRBD2; V: TRBV19; J: TRBJ2-1; length: 15; CDR3: CASSPGGTSSNEQFF; DNA: TGTGCCAGTAGCCCAGGAGGGACTAGCAGCAATGAGCAGTTCTTC
size: -; D: -; V: TRBV3-1/TRBV3-2; J: TRBJ2-5; length: 14; CDR3: CASSQDDGGRTQYF; DNA: TGTGCCAGCAGCCAAGATGACGGGGGAAGGACCCAGTACTTC
size: -; D: -; V: TRBV9; J: TRBJ1-6; length: 12; CDR3: CASSAGVSPLHF; DNA: TGTGCCAGCAGCGCCGGAGTTTCACCCCTCCACTTT
size: -; D: TRBD2; V: TRBV10-3; J: TRBJ2-1; length: 15; CDR3: CAIRSAGTTNNEQFF; DNA: TGTGCCATCAGGTCCGCCGGGACTACGAACAATGAGCAGTTCTTC
size: -; D: -; V: TRBV3-1/TRBV3-2; J: TRBJ1-6; length: 13; CDR3: CASSQSDNSPLHF; DNA: TGTGCCAGCAGCCAGAGCGATAATTCACCCCTCCACTTT
size: once; D: TRBD2; V: TRBV19; J: TRBJ2-6; length: 20; CDR3: CASSIRGLAGGVTGANVLTF; DNA: TGTGCCAGTAGTATTCGAGGACTAGCGGGAGGGGTTACTGGGGCCAACGTCCTGACTTTC
size: -; D: TRBD1; V: TRBV7-3; J: TRBJ1-1; length: 15; CDR3: CASRDPTGLGTEAFF; DNA: TGTGCCAGCAGGGACCCGACAGGGTTGGGCACTGAAGCTTTCTTT
size: -; D: -; V: TRBV4-1; J: TRBJ1-1; length: 16; CDR3: CASSRTPGPMNTEAFF; DNA: TGCGCCAGCAGCCGTACCCCAGGTCCCATGAACACTGAAGCTTTCTTT
size: -; D: -; V: TRBV7-9; J: TRBJ1-4; length: 14; CDR3: CASSSQGTNEKLFF; DNA: TGTGCCAGCAGCTCCCAGGGAACTAATGAAAAACTGTTTTTT
size: -; D: -; V: TRBV15; J: TRBJ1-1; length: 13; CDR3: CATSRGGLTEAFF; DNA: TGTGCCACCAGCAGAGGAGGTTTAACTGAAGCTTTCTTT
size: -; D: -; V: TRBV27; J: TRBJ1-4; length: 15; CDR3: CASSLYRVGSEKLFF; DNA: TGTGCCAGCAGTCTCTACAGGGTAGGGAGTGAAAAACTGTTTTTT
size: -; D: TRBD2; V: TRBV9; J: TRBJ2-5; length: 14; CDR3: CASSVGLAQETQYF; DNA: TGTGCCAGCAGCGTAGGACTAGCCCAAGAGACCCAGTACTTC
size: -; D: -; V: TRBV4-2; J: TRBJ2-2; length: 13; CDR3: CASSSRLAGELFF; DNA: TGTGCCAGCAGCAGCCGACTAGCCGGGGAGCTGTTTTTT
size: -; D: TRBD1; V: TRBV19; J: TRBJ1-1; length: 14; CDR3: CASSRQGGDTEAFF; DNA: TGTGCCAGTAGTCGACAGGGGGGAGACACTGAAGCTTTCTTT
size: -; D: -; V: TRBV19; J: TRBJ1-5; length: 14; CDR3: CASSPKGGNQPQHF; DNA: TGTGCCAGTAGCCCCAAGGGAGGCAATCAGCCCCAGCATTTT
size: -; D: TRBD1; V: TRBV15; J: TRBJ1-4; length: 15; CDR3: CATSSPTGGYEKLFF; DNA: TGTGCCACCAGCAGTCCCACAGGGGGCTATGAAAAACTGTTTTTT
size: once; D: -; V: TRBV6-5; J: TRBJ1-1; length: 14; CDR3: CASSNRALNTEAFF; DNA: TGTGCCAGCAGTAACAGGGCCTTGAACACTGAAGCTTTCTTT
size: few; D: -; V: TRBV3-1/TRBV3-2; J: TRBJ1-1; length: 17; CDR3: CASSQVLGSGGFAEAFF; DNA: TGTGCCAGCAGCCAAGTCCTGGGGTCGGGGGGCTTTGCTGAAGCTTTCTTT
size: -; D: -; V: TRBV18; J: TRBJ1-2; length: 13; CDR3: CASSPGQYYGYTF; DNA: TGTGCCAGCTCACCGGGGCAGTACTATGGCTACACCTTC
size: -; D: -; V: TRBV6-5; J: TRBJ1-1; length: 12; CDR3: CASSTYNTEAFF; DNA: TGTGCCAGCAGTACCTACAACACTGAAGCTTTCTTT
size: -; D: -; V: TRBV7-3; J: TRBJ2-2; length: 15; CDR3: CASSRGGTNTGELFF; DNA: TGTGCCAGCAGCCGCGGAGGAACAAACACCGGGGAGCTGTTTTTT
size: -; D: TRBD1; V: TRBV11-2; J: TRBJ2-7; length: 14; CDR3: CASSAGQGGYEQYF; DNA: TGTGCCAGCAGCGCCGGACAGGGGGGCTACGAGCAGTACTTC
size: -; D: TRBD2; V: TRBV4-1; J: TRBJ2-7; length: 15; CDR3: CASSQGLAPTYEQYF; DNA: TGCGCCAGCAGCCAAGGACTAGCGCCCACCTACGAGCAGTACTTC